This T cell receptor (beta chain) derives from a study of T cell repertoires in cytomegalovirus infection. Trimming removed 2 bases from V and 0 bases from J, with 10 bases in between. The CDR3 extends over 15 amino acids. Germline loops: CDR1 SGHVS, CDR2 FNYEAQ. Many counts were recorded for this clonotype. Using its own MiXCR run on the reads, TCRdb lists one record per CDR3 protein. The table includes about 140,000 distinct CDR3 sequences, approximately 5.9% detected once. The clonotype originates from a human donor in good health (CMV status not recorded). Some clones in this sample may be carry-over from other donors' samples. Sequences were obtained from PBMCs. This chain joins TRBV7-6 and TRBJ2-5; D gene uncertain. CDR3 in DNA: TGTGCCAGCAGCTTACCGCCAAACAACCAAGAGACCCAGTACTTC. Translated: CASSLPPNNQETQYF.